This is a list of T cell receptor beta chains from one sample in a study of shared clonotypes between healthy human individuals. The protocol was immunoSEQ multiplex PCR, while the TCRdb copy is restricted to in-frame clones and leaves out a portion. This sample has about 2 million clones, with approximately 94% found just once. Sequenced input: naive CD8+ T cells sorted from blood. These receptor sequences come from a young man in good health. Each CDR3 is given with its conserved first and last residue. The D gene is left open where the match is weak. Clone size, where shown, is once, few, many, or a class for clones that have expanded.

D gene: .; clone size: .; J gene: TRBJ1-1; V gene: TRBV10-3; CDR3 DNA: TGTGCCATCAGTGTGGACAGAGGCACTGAAGCTTTCTTT; CDR3 protein: CAISVDRGTEAFF
D gene: TRBD1; clone size: .; J gene: TRBJ2-6; V gene: TRBV5-1; CDR3 DNA: TGCGCCAGCAGCTTGGCACCCCAGGGGGCGGCTGGGGCCAACGTCCTGACTTTC; CDR3 protein: CASSLAPQGAAGANVLTF
D gene: .; clone size: .; J gene: TRBJ2-3; V gene: TRBV2; CDR3 DNA: TGTGCCAGCAGTGGGGTAGCAGGGAGCACAGATACGCAGTATTTT; CDR3 protein: CASSGVAGSTDTQYF
D gene: .; clone size: .; J gene: TRBJ1-1; V gene: TRBV5-1; CDR3 DNA: TGCGCCAGCAAATTATGGAGACAGAACACTGAAGCTTTCTTT; CDR3 protein: CASKLWRQNTEAFF
D gene: .; clone size: .; J gene: TRBJ2-7; V gene: TRBV28; CDR3 DNA: TGTGCCAGCAGCATCTCTAACGAGCAGTACTTC; CDR3 protein: CASSISNEQYF
D gene: .; clone size: .; J gene: TRBJ2-2; V gene: TRBV5-4; CDR3 DNA: TGTGCCAGCAGCTTTGGCCCCGGGGAGCTGTTTTTT; CDR3 protein: CASSFGPGELFF
D gene: TRBD2; clone size: .; J gene: TRBJ2-7; V gene: TRBV7-6; CDR3 DNA: TGTGCCAGCAGCCCCGGACTAGCGGGGACCTACGAGCAGTACTTC; CDR3 protein: CASSPGLAGTYEQYF
D gene: .; clone size: .; J gene: TRBJ2-1; V gene: TRBV7-9; CDR3 DNA: TGTGCCAGCAGCTTAAAGTTGACGGCACCCCGGGATGAGCAGTTCTTC; CDR3 protein: CASSLKLTAPRDEQFF
D gene: TRBD1; clone size: .; J gene: TRBJ1-6; V gene: TRBV6-1; CDR3 DNA: TGTGCCAGCAGTGGGGGACAGTCCTATAATTCACCCCTCCACTTT; CDR3 protein: CASSGGQSYNSPLHF
D gene: TRBD1; clone size: .; J gene: TRBJ1-6; V gene: TRBV4-1; CDR3 DNA: TGCGCCAGCAGCCAGAGGACAGGGGGTAATTCACCCCTCCACTTT; CDR3 protein: CASSQRTGGNSPLHF
D gene: .; clone size: .; J gene: TRBJ2-2; V gene: TRBV11-2; CDR3 DNA: TGTGCCAGCAGCTTAGTAGTGGCAGGGTTCACCGGGGAGCTGTTTTTT; CDR3 protein: CASSLVVAGFTGELFF
D gene: .; clone size: .; J gene: TRBJ2-7; V gene: TRBV30; CDR3 DNA: TGTGCCTGGACCCCAGATTCGATACGCTTCGACGAGCAGTACTTC; CDR3 protein: CAWTPDSIRFDEQYF
D gene: TRBD1; clone size: .; J gene: TRBJ2-2; V gene: TRBV6-1; CDR3 DNA: TGTGCCAGCAGTGAATGGACAGGGGTATTCACCGGGGAGCTGTTTTTT; CDR3 protein: CASSEWTGVFTGELFF
D gene: TRBD1; clone size: .; J gene: TRBJ2-7; V gene: TRBV5-8; CDR3 DNA: TGTGCCAGCAGCAGGGACAGGTACTACGAGCAGTACTTC; CDR3 protein: CASSRDRYYEQYF
D gene: .; clone size: many; J gene: TRBJ2-3; V gene: TRBV30; CDR3 DNA: TGTGCCTGGTCCGGGCAAAACTGGCCCTTCTATACGCAGTATTTT; CDR3 protein: CAWSGQNWPFYTQYF
D gene: TRBD2; clone size: .; J gene: TRBJ2-1; V gene: TRBV7-8; CDR3 DNA: TGTGCCAGCAGCCCAACCCTGATTAGCGGGTACGACAATGAGCAGTTCTTC; CDR3 protein: CASSPTLISGYDNEQFF
D gene: .; clone size: .; J gene: TRBJ1-2; V gene: TRBV10-2; CDR3 DNA: TGCGCCAGCAGTGAAGGGAACAGCTATGTCTATCGCTACACCTTC; CDR3 protein: CASSEGNSYVYRYTF
D gene: .; clone size: .; J gene: TRBJ2-7; V gene: TRBV28; CDR3 DNA: TGTGCCAGCAGTATCGACAGATTTAGCTCCTACGAGCAGTACTTC; CDR3 protein: CASSIDRFSSYEQYF
D gene: .; clone size: .; J gene: TRBJ2-1; V gene: TRBV5-6; CDR3 DNA: TGTGCCAGCAGCTTGGGACCCTCCAATGAGCAGTTCTTC; CDR3 protein: CASSLGPSNEQFF
D gene: .; clone size: .; J gene: TRBJ2-7; V gene: TRBV28; CDR3 DNA: TGTGCCAGCAGTAACCGGCAGTGGGACGAGCAGTACTTC; CDR3 protein: CASSNRQWDEQYF
D gene: .; clone size: .; J gene: TRBJ2-1; V gene: TRBV25-1; CDR3 DNA: TGTGCCAGCAGTGAGGTAGGGGTTTTGTCCTACAATGAGCAGTTCTTC; CDR3 protein: CASSEVGVLSYNEQFF
D gene: .; clone size: .; J gene: TRBJ2-3; V gene: TRBV4-2; CDR3 DNA: TGTGCCAGCAGCCAAGAAGGGGACTTTGATGATACGCAGTATTTT; CDR3 protein: CASSQEGDFDDTQYF
D gene: TRBD2; clone size: .; J gene: TRBJ2-3; V gene: TRBV27; CDR3 DNA: TGTGCCAGCAGCCGGACTAGCGGGTTTCGGCCACGCACAGATACGCAGTATTTT; CDR3 protein: CASSRTSGFRPRTDTQYF
D gene: .; clone size: .; J gene: TRBJ2-3; V gene: TRBV28; CDR3 DNA: TGTGCCAGCAGTTTATTACTTGGTAGCACAGATACGCAGTATTTT; CDR3 protein: CASSLLLGSTDTQYF
D gene: .; clone size: once; J gene: TRBJ1-1; V gene: TRBV27; CDR3 DNA: TGTGCCAGCAGTTTACACGAAGCGTACACTGAAGCTTTCTTT; CDR3 protein: CASSLHEAYTEAFF
D gene: TRBD2; clone size: .; J gene: TRBJ2-1; V gene: TRBV19; CDR3 DNA: TGTGCCAGTACCCCCGGGACTAGCGCCTACAATGAGCAGTTCTTC; CDR3 protein: CASTPGTSAYNEQFF
D gene: .; clone size: .; J gene: TRBJ2-1; V gene: TRBV27; CDR3 DNA: TGTGCCAGCAGGTTCGGGGGGCCTTCCTACAATGAGCAGTTCTTC; CDR3 protein: CASRFGGPSYNEQFF
D gene: .; clone size: .; J gene: TRBJ2-7; V gene: TRBV29-1; CDR3 DNA: TGCAGCGTGGTACTTTCTTATCGGGACTACGAGCAGTACTTC; CDR3 protein: CSVVLSYRDYEQYF
D gene: TRBD2; clone size: .; J gene: TRBJ2-2; V gene: TRBV13; CDR3 DNA: TGTGCCAGCACCCCAGAAGGCGGGGGGGCCTCCGGGGAGCTGTTTTTT; CDR3 protein: CASTPEGGGASGELFF
D gene: .; clone size: .; J gene: TRBJ2-7; V gene: TRBV6-1; CDR3 DNA: TGTGCCAGCAGTGAATTCCGCACCTTTGAGCAGTACTTC; CDR3 protein: CASSEFRTFEQYF
D gene: .; clone size: .; J gene: TRBJ2-7; V gene: TRBV5-1; CDR3 DNA: TGCGCCAGCAAGGCGGATAGCGGCAACACCTACGAGCAGTACTTC; CDR3 protein: CASKADSGNTYEQYF
D gene: .; clone size: once; J gene: TRBJ1-3; V gene: TRBV28; CDR3 DNA: TGTGCCAGCAGTTTACGGGGGGTCCCCTCTGGAAACACCATATATTTT; CDR3 protein: CASSLRGVPSGNTIYF
D gene: TRBD1; clone size: .; J gene: TRBJ2-7; V gene: TRBV28; CDR3 DNA: TGTGCCAGCAGCTTCAGGGGGCACTCCTACGAGCAGTACTTC; CDR3 protein: CASSFRGHSYEQYF
D gene: .; clone size: .; J gene: TRBJ2-7; V gene: TRBV2; CDR3 DNA: TGTGCCAGCAGTGGACTAGGCTACGAGCAGTACTTC; CDR3 protein: CASSGLGYEQYF
D gene: .; clone size: .; J gene: TRBJ2-3; V gene: TRBV10-2; CDR3 DNA: TGCGCCAGCAACCCCTCTCAGGGTACTACAGATACGCAGTATTTT; CDR3 protein: CASNPSQGTTDTQYF
D gene: TRBD2; clone size: once; J gene: TRBJ2-7; V gene: TRBV10-1; CDR3 DNA: TGCGCCAGCAGGCAGCGGGGGGCCCCCAACACCTACGAGCAGTACTTC; CDR3 protein: CASRQRGAPNTYEQYF
D gene: .; clone size: .; J gene: TRBJ1-5; V gene: TRBV4-1; CDR3 DNA: TGCGCCAGCAGCCAAGTCGCAGCAAATCAGCCCCAGCATTTT; CDR3 protein: CASSQVAANQPQHF
D gene: TRBD1; clone size: few; J gene: TRBJ1-2; V gene: TRBV9; CDR3 DNA: TGTGCCAGCAGCGCACAGGGGTTCGACTATGGCTACACCTTC; CDR3 protein: CASSAQGFDYGYTF
D gene: .; clone size: .; J gene: TRBJ2-2; V gene: TRBV15; CDR3 DNA: TGTGCCACCAGCAGAGAAGTCAGGGGCCTTCAGCTGTTTTTT; CDR3 protein: CATSREVRGLQLFF
D gene: TRBD1; clone size: few; J gene: TRBJ2-5; V gene: TRBV7-3; CDR3 DNA: TGTGCCAGCAGCTCTTCCAGGGGGGAGACCCAGTACTTC; CDR3 protein: CASSSSRGETQYF
D gene: TRBD2; clone size: .; J gene: TRBJ2-1; V gene: TRBV5-4; CDR3 DNA: TGTGCCAGCAGCCCTGCGGGAGGACTCTACAATGAGCAGTTCTTC; CDR3 protein: CASSPAGGLYNEQFF
D gene: .; clone size: .; J gene: TRBJ2-1; V gene: TRBV28; CDR3 DNA: TGTGCCAGCAAGGCGTTCCTCAATGAGCAGTTCTTC; CDR3 protein: CASKAFLNEQFF
D gene: TRBD1; clone size: .; J gene: TRBJ1-1; V gene: TRBV9; CDR3 DNA: TGTGCCAGCAGCGTTTCGACAGGGATAAACACTGAAGCTTTCTTT; CDR3 protein: CASSVSTGINTEAFF